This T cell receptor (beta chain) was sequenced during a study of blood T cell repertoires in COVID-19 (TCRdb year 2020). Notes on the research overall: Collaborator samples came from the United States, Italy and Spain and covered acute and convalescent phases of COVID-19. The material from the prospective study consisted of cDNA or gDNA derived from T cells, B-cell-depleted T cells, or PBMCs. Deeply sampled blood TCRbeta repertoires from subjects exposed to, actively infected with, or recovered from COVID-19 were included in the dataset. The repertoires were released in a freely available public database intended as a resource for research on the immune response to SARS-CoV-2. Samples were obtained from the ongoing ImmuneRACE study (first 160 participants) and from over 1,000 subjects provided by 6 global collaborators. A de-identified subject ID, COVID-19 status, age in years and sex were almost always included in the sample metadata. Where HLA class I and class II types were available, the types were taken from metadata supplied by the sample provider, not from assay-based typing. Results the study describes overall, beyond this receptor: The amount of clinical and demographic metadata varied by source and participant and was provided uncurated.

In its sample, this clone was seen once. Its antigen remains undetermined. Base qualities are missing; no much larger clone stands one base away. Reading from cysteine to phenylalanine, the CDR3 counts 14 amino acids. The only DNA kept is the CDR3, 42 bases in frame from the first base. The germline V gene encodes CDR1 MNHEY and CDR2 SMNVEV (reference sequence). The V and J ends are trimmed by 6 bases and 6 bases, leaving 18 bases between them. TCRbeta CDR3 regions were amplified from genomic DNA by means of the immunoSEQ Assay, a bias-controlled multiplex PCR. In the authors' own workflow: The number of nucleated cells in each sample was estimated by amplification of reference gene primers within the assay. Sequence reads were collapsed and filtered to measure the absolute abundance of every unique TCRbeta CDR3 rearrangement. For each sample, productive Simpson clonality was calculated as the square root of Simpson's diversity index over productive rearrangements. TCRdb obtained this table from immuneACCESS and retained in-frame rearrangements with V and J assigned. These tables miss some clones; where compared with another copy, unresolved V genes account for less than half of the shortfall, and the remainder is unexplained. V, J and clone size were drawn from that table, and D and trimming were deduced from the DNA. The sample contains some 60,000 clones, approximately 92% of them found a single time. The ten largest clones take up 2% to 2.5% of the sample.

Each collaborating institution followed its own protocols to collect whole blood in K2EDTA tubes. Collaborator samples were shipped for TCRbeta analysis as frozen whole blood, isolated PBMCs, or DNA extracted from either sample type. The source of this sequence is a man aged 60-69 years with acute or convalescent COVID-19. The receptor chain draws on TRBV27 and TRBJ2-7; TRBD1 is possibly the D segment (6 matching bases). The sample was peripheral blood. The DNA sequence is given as TGTGCCAGCAGGGAACAGGGAACTCATTTCGAGCAGTACTTC. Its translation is CASREQGTHFEQYF.